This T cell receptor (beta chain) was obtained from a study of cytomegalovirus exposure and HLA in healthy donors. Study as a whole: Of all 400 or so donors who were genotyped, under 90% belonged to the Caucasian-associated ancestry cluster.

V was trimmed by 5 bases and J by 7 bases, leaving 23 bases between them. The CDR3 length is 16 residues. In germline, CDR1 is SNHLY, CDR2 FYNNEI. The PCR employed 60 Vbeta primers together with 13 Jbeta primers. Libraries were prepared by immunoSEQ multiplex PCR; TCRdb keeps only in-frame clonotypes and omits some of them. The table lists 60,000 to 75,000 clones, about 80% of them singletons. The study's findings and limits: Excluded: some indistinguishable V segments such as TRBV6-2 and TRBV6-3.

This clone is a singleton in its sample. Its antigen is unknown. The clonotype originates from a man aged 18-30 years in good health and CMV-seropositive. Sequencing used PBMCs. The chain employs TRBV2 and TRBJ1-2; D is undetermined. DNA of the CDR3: TGTGCCAGCAGTCTCCGGGATAACTACGGCCTGAGTGGCTACACCTTC. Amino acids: CASSLRDNYGLSGYTF. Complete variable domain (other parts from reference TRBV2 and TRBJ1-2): EPEVTQTPSHQVTQMGQEVILRCVPISNHLYFYWYRQILGQKVEFLVSFYNNEISEKSEIFDDQFSVERPDGSNFTLKIRSTKLEDSAMYFCASSLRDNYGLSGYTFGSGTRLTVV.